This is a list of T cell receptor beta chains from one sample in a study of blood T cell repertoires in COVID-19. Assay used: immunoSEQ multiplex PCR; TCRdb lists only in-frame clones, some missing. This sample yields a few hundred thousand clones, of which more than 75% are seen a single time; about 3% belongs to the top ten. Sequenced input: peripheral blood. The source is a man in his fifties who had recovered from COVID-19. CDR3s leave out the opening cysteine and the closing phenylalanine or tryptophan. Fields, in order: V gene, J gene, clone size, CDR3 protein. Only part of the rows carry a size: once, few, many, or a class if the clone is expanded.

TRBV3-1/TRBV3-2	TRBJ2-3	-	ASSQGSGRVDDTQY
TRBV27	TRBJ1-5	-	ASRPEGLLSNQPQH
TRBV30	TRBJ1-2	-	AWSPIRTGFYGYT
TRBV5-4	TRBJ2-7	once	ASSLSRGDEQY
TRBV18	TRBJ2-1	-	ASSLRTSSEQF
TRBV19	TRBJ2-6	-	ASRQGSGANVLT
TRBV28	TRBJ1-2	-	ASSQTAGGYGYT
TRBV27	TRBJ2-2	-	ASSLSGQGNTGELF
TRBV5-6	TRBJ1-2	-	ASSLNRPRVGYT
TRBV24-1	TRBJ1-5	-	ATSETGTGGTNQPQH
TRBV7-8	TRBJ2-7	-	ASSARTGGNSYEQY
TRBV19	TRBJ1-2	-	ASTISRDYGYT
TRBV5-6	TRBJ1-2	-	ASSLLNEEDRDYGYT
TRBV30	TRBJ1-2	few	AWRGDGGNYGYT
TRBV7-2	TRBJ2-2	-	ASSVAIPGELF
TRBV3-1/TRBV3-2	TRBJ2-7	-	ASSLGEAVYEQY
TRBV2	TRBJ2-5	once	ASSEGPSGEETQY
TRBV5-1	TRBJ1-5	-	ASSRGGDNQPQH
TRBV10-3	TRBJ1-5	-	AISGTGAQPQH
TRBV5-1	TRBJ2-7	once	ASSLAPAGSYEQY
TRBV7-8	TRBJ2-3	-	ASSLRAAAGTDTQY
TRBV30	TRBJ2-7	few	ASVATSSLRYEQY
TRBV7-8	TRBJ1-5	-	ASSLVMGNRDTTYQPQH
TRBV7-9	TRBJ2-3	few	ASTKQGAFGTDTQY
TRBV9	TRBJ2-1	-	ASRGRADEQF
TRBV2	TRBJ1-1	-	ASSDPRGGSTEAF
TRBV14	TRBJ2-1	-	ASSHLRTSGRYNEQF
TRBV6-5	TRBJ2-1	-	ASRLGQGWDEQF
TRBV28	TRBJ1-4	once	ASSSPGQGTTNEKLF
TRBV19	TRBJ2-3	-	ASSIGTSGNPY
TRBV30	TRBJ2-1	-	AWSVGAGVHEQF
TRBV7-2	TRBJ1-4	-	ASSSGQGNNEKLF
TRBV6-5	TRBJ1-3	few	ASSGQGASGNTIY
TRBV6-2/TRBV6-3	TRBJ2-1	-	ASSKDRGYNEQF
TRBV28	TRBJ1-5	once	ASSSGQGLRGNQPQH
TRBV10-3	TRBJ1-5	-	AISVQQGSQPQH
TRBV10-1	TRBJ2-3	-	ASSEGHHPSTDTQY
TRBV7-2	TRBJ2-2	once	ASSLGGVITGELF
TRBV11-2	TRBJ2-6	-	ASSLAGLLQVLT
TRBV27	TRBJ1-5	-	ASSSIRGLFNQPQH
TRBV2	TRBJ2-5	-	ASSELTTQETQY
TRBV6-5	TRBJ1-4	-	AAKKWGGKLF
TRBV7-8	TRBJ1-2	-	ASSPIAGGYGYT
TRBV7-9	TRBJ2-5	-	ASSLRGTGQETQY
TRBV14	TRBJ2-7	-	ASSRWRQGSTYEQY
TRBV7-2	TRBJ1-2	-	ASSQRTGANYGYT
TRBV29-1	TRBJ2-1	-	SVSPAYNEQF
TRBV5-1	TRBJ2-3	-	ASSLALAAGRDTQY
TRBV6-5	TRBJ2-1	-	ATREDLSYNEQF
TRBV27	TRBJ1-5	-	ASSSSTGQGQPQH
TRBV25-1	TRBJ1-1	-	ASTGQGNTEAF